These 10 T cell receptor beta chains share one sample of origin, sequenced in a study of vaccination and CD4 T cells after COVID-19. The Oncomine TCR Beta short-read assay was what sequenced the DNA obtained from cultured CD4+ T cells. From the PCR reads, TCRdb called clonotypes with MiXCR, one entry per CDR3 protein. The repertoire holds fewer than 10,000 distinct CDR3 sequences, around three fifths seen once, with 30% to 40% in the top ten. The sample's treatment: approximately 10-day PBMC culture with coronavirus spike peptide pools or control peptides (ViraFEST assay). Their antigens are not known. Sequenced material: CD4+ T cells from blood, cultured in vitro. These receptors all come from a human donor who had recovered from COVID-19.

The chain couples TRBV24-1 to TRBJ2-1; perhaps TRBD2 as D (6 bases). Germline CDR1 and CDR2: KGHDR and SFDVKD. The CDR3 covers 16 residues. Trimming shortened V by 5 bases and J by 4 bases, and 17 bases separated the two germline ends. The DNA for the CDR3 is TGTGCCACCAGTGCATCCGGGACTCAGCCATACAATGAGCAGTTCTTC. This encodes CATSASGTQPYNEQFF.

This sequence joins TRBV12-3 or TRBV12-4 and TRBJ2-3, with a tentative D call TRBD2 (6 bases). V gave up 3 bases and J gave up 3 bases, with 7 bases separating them. The CDR3 length is 13 residues. CDR3 sequence (DNA): TGTGCCAGCAGTTTGGAGGGTACAGATACGCAGTATTTT. Translation: CASSLEGTDTQYF.

The chain has TRBV5-1 and TRBJ2-2; weak D call: TRBD2 (6 bases). Trimming left V 0 bases short and J 4 bases short, with 10 bases between. CDR3 size: 15 residues. Germline values: CDR1 SGHRS, CDR2 YFSETQ. The CDR3 is CASSLGRERTGELFF. In DNA, the CDR3 is TGCGCCAGCAGCTTGGGACGGGAGCGCACCGGGGAGCTGTTTTTT.

The J gene is TRBJ1-3, the V gene TRBV20-1; a possible D gene is TRBD1 (5 bases). Germline V gene sequence: CDR1 DFQATT, CDR2 SNEGSKA (reference sequence). V was cut by 2 bases and J by 0 bases, with 11 bases left in between. This CDR3 contains 15 residues. The CDR3 DNA is TGCAGTGCTAGATCCGGGACCAACTCTGGAAACACCATATATTTT. It encodes CSARSGTNSGNTIYF.

In this sample, this clonotype turned up a few times. The chain links TRBV6-4 to TRBJ2-3, with D possibly TRBD2 on 5 matching bases. CDR1 MRHNA and CDR2 SNTAGT come from the germline V gene. The CDR3 loop spans 16 amino acids. Trimming shortened V by 6 bases and J by 6 bases, and 22 bases separated the two germline ends. The CDR3 bases are TGTGCCAGCAGCAAAATACCCTTGTCTAGCATGGATACGCAGTATTTT. This translates into CASSKIPLSSMDTQYF.

The chain employs TRBV2 and TRBJ2-7, with unresolved D. V was trimmed by 6 bases and J by 3 bases, leaving 9 bases between them. Germline V gives CDR1 SNHLY, CDR2 FYNNEI. CDR3 length: 12 amino acids. This CDR3 reads CASRVTNYEQYF. The CDR3 DNA follows: TGTGCCAGCAGGGTTACAAACTACGAGCAGTACTTC.

This clonotype has a single count. The chain recombines TRBV19 with TRBJ2-3; TRBD2 matches 9 bases. The V gene end was trimmed by 6 bases and the J gene end by 2 bases; junction bases not matched to a gene: 3. The CDR3 consists of 14 residues. Germline lookup yields CDR1 LNHDA and CDR2 SQIVND (reference sequence). The CDR3 nucleotides are TGTGCCAGTAGGGCTAGCGGGACCACAGATACGCAGTATTTT. Amino acids: CASRASGTTDTQYF.

DNA of the CDR3: TGTGCCAGCAGTGGTACCGGGACAGGGAGAAGCGCCAATCAGCCCCAGCATTTT. Translation gives CASSGTGTGRSANQPQHF. The chain joins TRBV2 to TRBJ1-5; 9 bases align to TRBD1. J lost 3 bases, V lost 4 bases, and 13 bases had no gene match. The CDR3 runs to 18 residues. Germline CDR1 reads SNHLY; CDR2 reads FYNNEI.

The CDR3 bases are TGTGCCAGCAGTCTGGGGGAACAGGGCTATGGCTACACCTTC. Amino acid sequence: CASSLGEQGYGYTF. V is TRBV12-3 or TRBV12-4 and J is TRBJ1-2; perhaps TRBD1 as D (6 bases). This CDR3 has 14 amino acids. The V end lost 5 bases, the J end lost 4 bases, and 14 bases lay between the germline ends.

The rearrangement links TRBV19 to TRBJ2-7; no clear D gene. The CDR3 sequence is 13 residues long. Germline-derived CDR1 and CDR2 are LNHDA and SQIVND (reference sequence). V dropped 3 bases and J dropped 1 base, with 7 bases sitting between them. CDR3 nucleotides: TGTGCCAGTAGTATCCCCGGGTCCTACGAGCAGTACTTC. As protein: CASSIPGSYEQYF.